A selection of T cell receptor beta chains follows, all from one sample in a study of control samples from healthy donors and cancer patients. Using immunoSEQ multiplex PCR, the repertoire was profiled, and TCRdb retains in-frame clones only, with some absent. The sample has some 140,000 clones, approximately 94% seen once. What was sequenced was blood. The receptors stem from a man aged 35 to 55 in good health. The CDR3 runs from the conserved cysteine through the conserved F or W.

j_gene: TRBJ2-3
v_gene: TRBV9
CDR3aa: CASSAPPLGDTQYF

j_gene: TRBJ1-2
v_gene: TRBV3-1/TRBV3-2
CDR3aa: CASSQARGREGGFGYTF

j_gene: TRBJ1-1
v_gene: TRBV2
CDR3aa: CASTRSENTEAFF

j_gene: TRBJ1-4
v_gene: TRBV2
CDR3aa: CASSVGTDEKLFF

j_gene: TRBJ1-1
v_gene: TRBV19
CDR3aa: CASSIIGDATEAFF

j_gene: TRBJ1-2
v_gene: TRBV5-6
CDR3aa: CASRSVWDGYTF

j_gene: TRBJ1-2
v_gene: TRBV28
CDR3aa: CASTPNRGRGNYGYTF

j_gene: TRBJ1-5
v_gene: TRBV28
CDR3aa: CASSFIGINQPQHF

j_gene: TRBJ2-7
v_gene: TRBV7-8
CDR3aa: CASSLRPPSVQVYEQYF

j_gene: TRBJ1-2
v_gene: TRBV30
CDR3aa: CAWSPPSDRVVSGYTF

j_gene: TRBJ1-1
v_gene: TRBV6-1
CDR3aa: CASSASGQGKWDTEAFF

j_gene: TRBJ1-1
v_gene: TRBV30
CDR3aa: CAWSPRTGLPTEAFF

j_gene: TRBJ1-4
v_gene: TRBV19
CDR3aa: CASSIPAGEKLFF

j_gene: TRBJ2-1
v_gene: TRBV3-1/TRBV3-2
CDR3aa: CASSQGRGNEQFF

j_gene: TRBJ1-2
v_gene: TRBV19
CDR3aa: CASRSEEGVYGYTF

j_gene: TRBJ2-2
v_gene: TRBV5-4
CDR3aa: CASSPGTGGTGELFF

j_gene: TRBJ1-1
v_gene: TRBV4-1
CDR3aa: CASSQDRGNTEAFF

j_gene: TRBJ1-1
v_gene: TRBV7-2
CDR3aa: CASSPERRTEAFF

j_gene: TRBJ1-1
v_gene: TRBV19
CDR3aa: CASSMGGRPNTEAFF

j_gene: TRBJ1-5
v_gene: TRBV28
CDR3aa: CASRAPNQPQHF

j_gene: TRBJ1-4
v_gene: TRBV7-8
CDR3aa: CASSSTGPSEKLFF

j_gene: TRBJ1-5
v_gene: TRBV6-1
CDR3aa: CASSGGGAAWGNQPQHF

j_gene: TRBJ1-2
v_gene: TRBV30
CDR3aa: CAWGGNGVGYTF

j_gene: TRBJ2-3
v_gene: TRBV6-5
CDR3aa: CASSLGSSTDTQYF

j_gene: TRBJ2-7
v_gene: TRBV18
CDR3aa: CASSPSATGNEQYF

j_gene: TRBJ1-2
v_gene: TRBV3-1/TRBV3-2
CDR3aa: CASSQGAGNYGYTF

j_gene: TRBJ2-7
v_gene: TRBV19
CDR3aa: CASSISESVGEQYF

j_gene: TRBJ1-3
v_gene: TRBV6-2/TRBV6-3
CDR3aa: CASSIQGGGGNTIYF

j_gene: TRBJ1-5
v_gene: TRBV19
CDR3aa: CASVQGARQPQHF

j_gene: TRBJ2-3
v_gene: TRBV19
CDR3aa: CASSMGGGTDTQYF

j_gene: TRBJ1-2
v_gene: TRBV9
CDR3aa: CASSVEGNYGYTF

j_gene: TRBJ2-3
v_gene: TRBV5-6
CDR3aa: CASSLVLAGGTDTQYF

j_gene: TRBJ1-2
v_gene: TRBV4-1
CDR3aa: CASSQALGNYGYTF

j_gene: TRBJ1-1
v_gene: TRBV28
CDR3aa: CASSTPGGTEAFF

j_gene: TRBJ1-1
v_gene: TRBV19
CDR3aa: CASSISNEAFF

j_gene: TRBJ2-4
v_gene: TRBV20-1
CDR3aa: CSASSGPLGKNIQYF

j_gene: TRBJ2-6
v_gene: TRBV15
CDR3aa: CATSRPQGFGANVLTF

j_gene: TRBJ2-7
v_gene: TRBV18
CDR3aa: CASSPGHRNYEQYF

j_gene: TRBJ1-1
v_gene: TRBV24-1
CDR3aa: CATSDEMNSEAFF

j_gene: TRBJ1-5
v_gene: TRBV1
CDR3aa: CTSSQVEQGSPPQHF

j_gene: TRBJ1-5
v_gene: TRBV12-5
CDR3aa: CASGSGTPAGRKPQHF

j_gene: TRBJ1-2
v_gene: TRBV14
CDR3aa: CASSTFPGPGQAPRDNYGYTF

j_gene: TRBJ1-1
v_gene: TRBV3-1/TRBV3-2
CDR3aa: CASSQVGARLKEAFF

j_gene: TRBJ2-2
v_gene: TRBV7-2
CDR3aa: CASSSRLAGGTGELFF

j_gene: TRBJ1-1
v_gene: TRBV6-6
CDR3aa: CASSYSYMETEAFF

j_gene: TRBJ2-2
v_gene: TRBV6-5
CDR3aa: CASSYSTGSGPGELFF

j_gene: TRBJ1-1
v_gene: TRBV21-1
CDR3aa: CASSKGRGEEDTEAFF

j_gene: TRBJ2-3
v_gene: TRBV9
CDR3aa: CASSVSGGTDTQYF

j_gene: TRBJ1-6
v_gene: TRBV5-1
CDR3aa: CASSLGGSPLHF

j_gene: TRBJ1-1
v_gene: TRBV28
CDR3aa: CASSGGTEAFF

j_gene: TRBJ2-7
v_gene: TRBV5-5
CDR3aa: CASSGGLGREQYF

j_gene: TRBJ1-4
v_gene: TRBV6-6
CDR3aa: CASRIDATNEKLFF